This TCR beta chain was retrieved from a study of shared clonotypes between healthy human individuals. Study-wide context: A donor's plate count was three for CD4 naive and three for CD4 memory; CD8 naive had two and CD8 memory one. Broader study findings: Clonotype sharing across donors was expected to vary with sequencing depth.

Cells designated naive CD8 were CD45RO-negative and were positively selected for CCR7, with terminally differentiated effector memory CD45RA+ cells excluded. Only one count was recorded for this clone. Its antigen is not known. Assay execution took place at the deep level. Roughly 210 ng DNA, around 30,000 T cell genomes, went into each sorted-subset replicate PCR. Profiled with immunoSEQ multiplex PCR; TCRdb holds only in-frame clones, not every one. The repertoire holds about 2 million clones, with approximately 94% as singletons. V was cut by 4 bases and J by 6 bases, with 11 bases left in between. The CDR3 is 12 amino acids. In germline, CDR1 is SGHDT, CDR2 YYEEEE.

This receptor was taken from a man in his late teens or twenties in good health. Specimen: naive CD8+ T cells sorted from blood. V usage is TRBV5-6 and J usage is TRBJ2-7; tentatively, D is TRBD1 (5 bases). The CDR3 region has the DNA TGTGCCAGCAGCGCAACAGGTGCCGAGCAGTACTTC. Translation gives CASSATGAEQYF.